This T cell receptor (beta chain) was observed in a study of control samples from healthy donors and cancer patients. TCRdb keeps only in-frame clones here, not all; method: immunoSEQ multiplex PCR. The sample has around 250,000 clones; around 80% are singletons. Source material: PBMCs. This TCR was sampled from a woman aged 60-75 years with lung cancer.

The CDR3 sequence: CASINRATYEQYF. CDR3 DNA: TGTGCCAGCATTAACAGGGCAACCTACGAGCAGTACTTC. The V gene is TRBV28, the J gene TRBJ2-7; D perhaps matches TRBD1 (6 bases). CDR3 length equals 13 residues. The germline CDR1 and CDR2 sequences are MDHEN and SYDVKM. V shed 7 bases and J shed 2 bases, with 12 bases lying between them.